The 18 T cell receptor beta chains below were found in one sample sequenced in a study of shared clonotypes between healthy human individuals. Using immunoSEQ multiplex PCR, the repertoire was profiled, and TCRdb retains in-frame clones only, with some absent. The sample has about 2 million clones; around 96% are singletons. In the naive CD8 group, cells lacked CD45RO and were positively selected for CCR7, so terminally differentiated effector memory CD45RA+ cells were left out. Sequenced material: naive CD8+ T cells sorted from blood. These receptors all stem from a man aged 18-30 years in good health.

This chain uses TRBV27 with TRBJ1-2, with D uncertain. Per germline, CDR1 MNHEY and CDR2 SMNVEV (reference sequence). The V and J ends lost 4 bases and 5 bases respectively, with 17 bases between them. CDR3 length equals 15 residues. Here the CDR3 DNA reads TGTGCCAGCAGTTCTTCATCCGGGCTTCCTTATGGCTACACCTTC. Its translation is CASSSSSGLPYGYTF.

This clone was counted a single time. The chain employs TRBV7-9 and TRBJ1-3; D is unresolved. Trimming shortened V by 2 bases and J by 0 bases, and 14 bases separated the two germline ends. The CDR3 has 17 amino acids. Per germline, CDR1 SEHNR and CDR2 FQNEAQ (reference sequence). The CDR3 here is CASSLPLGQSSGNTIYF. Written as DNA, the CDR3 is TGTGCCAGCAGCTTACCCCTAGGGCAGAGCTCTGGAAACACCATATATTTT.

V is TRBV28 and J is TRBJ2-1; D remains ambiguous. V gave up 1 base and J gave up 8 bases, with 6 bases separating them. The germline CDR1 and CDR2 sequences are MDHEN and SYDVKM. The CDR3 runs to 12 residues. The DNA of the CDR3 is TGTGCCAGCAGTTTATCAGAGGATGAGCAGTTCTTC. Translating gives CASSLSEDEQFF.

The chain has TRBV10-2 and TRBJ2-5; D may be TRBD1 or TRBD2 (5 bases each). Trimming stripped 6 bases from V and 5 bases from J, with 16 bases between. The CDR3 consists of 14 residues. Germline lookup yields CDR1 WSHSY and CDR2 SAAADI. CDR3 loop: CASSTGTRGETQYF. As DNA, the CDR3 is TGCGCCAGCAGCACCGGGACCCGAGGGGAGACCCAGTACTTC.

A remark on this clone: Other DNA sequences in the same sample also yield this CDR3. The rearrangement joins TRBV5-1 to TRBJ2-7, with no clear D. The V end was cut by 0 bases, the J end by 2 bases, with 9 bases between. The CDR3 runs to 14 residues. Germline V lookup: CDR1 SGHRS, CDR2 YFSETQ. This CDR3 reads CASSLEAVTYEQYF. The CDR3, as DNA: TGCGCCAGCAGCTTGGAAGCTGTAACCTACGAGCAGTACTTC.

As regards this clone: Other DNA sequences within the sample encode an identical CDR3. J is TRBJ1-1 and V is TRBV30; D not certain. Looked up from germline, CDR1 is GTSNPN and CDR2 is SVGIG (reference sequence). The CDR3 is made up of 11 amino acids. Trimming stripped 0 bases from V and 6 bases from J, with 5 bases between. CDR3 sequence reads: CAWSVGAEAFF. The CDR3 DNA reads as TGTGCCTGGAGTGTGGGCGCTGAAGCTTTCTTT.

The chain recombines TRBV10-3 with TRBJ1-5; D might be TRBD1 (5 bases). Trimming stripped 2 bases from V and 1 base from J, with 9 bases between. Germline assignment: CDR1 ENHRY and CDR2 SYGVKD. This CDR3 comprises 15 residues. CDR3 protein: CAISEGGGSNQPQHF. The CDR3 nucleotides are TGTGCCATCAGTGAGGGGGGAGGCAGCAATCAGCCCCAGCATTTT.

The chain carries TRBV11-2 and TRBJ2-7; 8 bases are a match to TRBD1. There are 15 residues in the CDR3. The junction had 10 bases not matched to a gene; V was cut back by 4 bases and J by 5 bases. Germline values: CDR1 SGHAT, CDR2 FQNNGV. CDR3 in amino acids: CASSSDRGRGDEQYF. The CDR3 nucleotides read TGTGCCAGCAGCTCCGACAGGGGTCGGGGCGACGAGCAGTACTTC.

The chain links TRBV21-1 to TRBJ2-7; the listed D gene, TRBD2, was not tested against the DNA. TRBV21-1 is tagged as a pseudogene. This CDR3 has 14 residues. The CDR3 spells CASPSGRAWDEQYF. In nucleotides, the CDR3 is TGTGCCAGCCCTAGCGGGAGGGCATGGGACGAGCAGTACTTC.

V and J are TRBV4-1 and TRBJ1-4; no definite D call. Germline assignment: CDR1 MGHRA and CDR2 YSYEKL. This CDR3 is 13 amino acids long. The germline V and J ends were trimmed by 0 bases and 12 bases, with 11 bases remaining between them. The chain's CDR3 is CASSQDGRTELFF. CDR3 in DNA: TGCGCCAGCAGCCAAGATGGACGGACCGAACTGTTTTTT.

The V gene is TRBV4-1, the J gene TRBJ1-5; maybe TRBD1 (5 bases). Germline CDR1 reads MGHRA; CDR2 reads YSYEKL. V was cut by 4 bases and J by 2 bases, with 15 bases left in between. This CDR3 is 16 amino acids long. CDR3 in DNA: TGCGCCAGCAGCCCAATGGGGGGGGTTGGCAATCAGCCCCAGCATTTT. Its translation: CASSPMGGVGNQPQHF.

The chain couples TRBV20-1 to TRBJ1-1; D perhaps matches TRBD1 (6 bases). This CDR3 contains 11 residues. The V and J ends lost 5 bases and 11 bases respectively, with 15 bases between them. Germline V lookup: CDR1 DFQATT, CDR2 SNEGSKA (reference sequence). Here the CDR3 DNA reads TGCAGTGCTCCCGGGGGGGGCTGGGCTTTCTTT. It yields the protein CSAPGGGWAFF.

The CDR3 is CASSRGPTYEQYF. The CDR3 DNA reads TGTGCCAGCAGCCGAGGGCCAACCTACGAGCAGTACTTC. The rearrangement joins TRBV11-3 to TRBJ2-7, with D possibly matching TRBD2 (5 bases). V gave up 5 bases and J gave up 2 bases, with 10 bases separating them. The CDR3 has 13 residues. CDR1 and CDR2 (germline): SGHNT, YENEEA.

This clone is a singleton in its sample. The identical CDR3 is also encoded by other nucleotide sequences in the sample. The chain recombines TRBV11-3 with TRBJ1-1, with D uncertain. The CDR3 length is 13 residues. V dropped 1 base and J dropped 2 bases, with 5 bases sitting between them. CDR1 is SGHNT and CDR2 is YENEEA in the germline V gene. The CDR3, as DNA: TGTGCCAGCAGCTTAGCCGGAAACACTGAAGCTTTCTTT. The encoded protein is CASSLAGNTEAFF.

The chain uses TRBV4-1 and TRBJ2-1, with 8 bases lining up with TRBD2. There are 17 residues in the CDR3. Per germline, CDR1 MGHRA and CDR2 YSYEKL. V lost 0 bases and J lost 8; bases outside the gene matches: 12. For the CDR3, the DNA is TGCGCCAGCAGCCAAGATCGGGGACTAGGCCTCTCCCATGAGCAGTTCTTC. Protein sequence: CASSQDRGLGLSHEQFF.

The chain carries TRBV9 and TRBJ2-5; 10 bases align to TRBD2. The CDR3 is 16 residues long. Trimming took 0 bases from V and 4 from J; bases not matched to a gene: 6. Germline-derived CDR1 and CDR2 are SGDLS and YYNGEE. The CDR3 loop is CASSVEGSGGTETQYF. CDR3 bases: TGTGCCAGCAGCGTAGAAGGTAGCGGGGGGACAGAGACCCAGTACTTC.

The chain links TRBV30 to TRBJ1-1, with TRBD1 as a possible D gene (5 bases). With 0 bases removed from V and 5 bases from J, the gap between germline ends came to 10 bases. Germline V CDR1 and CDR2: GTSNPN, SVGIG (reference sequence). This CDR3 is built from 13 residues. CDR3 region: CAWSVHGGTEAFF. The CDR3 DNA sequence: TGTGCCTGGAGTGTACACGGGGGAACTGAAGCTTTCTTT.

Comment on this clone: Other nucleotide sequences from this sample produce the same CDR3. The chain has TRBV10-3 and TRBJ2-2, with D unclear. The germline V gene encodes CDR1 ENHRY and CDR2 SYGVKD. V gave up 8 bases and J gave up 1 base, with 8 bases separating them. The CDR3 is made up of 13 amino acids. The DNA for the CDR3 is TGTGCCATCTCCGCAGAGAACACCGGGGAGCTGTTTTTT. Its protein product is CAISAENTGELFF.